This T cell receptor (beta chain) is drawn from a study of Graves' ophthalmopathy and Graves' hyperthyroidism. Overall study: The stable label applied to hyperthyroidism with no ophthalmopathy within 18 months of follow-up. General observations from the study: With 65% to 71% sensitivity and about 78% specificity, the model predicted ophthalmopathy progression. Also, most clonotypes expanded in the thyroid above 0.001 frequency appeared in blood.

Ten or more counts support this clonotype. Its antigen is currently unknown. With 1 base removed from V and 5 bases from J, the gap between germline ends came to 15 bases. This CDR3 contains 15 residues. Germline-derived CDR1 and CDR2 are LGHNA and YSLEER. Using RNA transcripts, the TCR beta CDR3 regions were amplified. The first round was an RT-PCR with HTBI primers, and the second round was a multiplex PCR. TCRdb re-derived calls from the multiplex PCR reads in MiXCR, one entry per CDR3 protein. The sample yields 900,000 to 1,200,000 distinct CDR3 sequences, about 40% seen once. The origin of this receptor is an adult man with Graves' hyperthyroidism. J is TRBJ2-7 and V is TRBV4-3; unclear D gene. The sample was peripheral blood or thyroid tissue (not recorded which). CDR3 bases: TGCGCCAGCAGCCAAGGTCACACGACCCCAAACGAGCAGTACTTC. Its translation is CASSQGHTTPNEQYF.